This T cell receptor beta chain was observed in a study of blood T cell repertoires in COVID-19. In this sample, this clone turned up a few times. Generated by immunoSEQ multiplex PCR, the TCRdb table keeps only in-frame clones and is missing some. The sample includes fewer than 65,000 clones, approximately 86% seen only once; the top ten take around 1.4%. The CDR3 extends over 11 amino acids. CDR1 and CDR2 from the germline V gene are ENHRY and SYGVKD. Trimming pared 9 bases from V and 0 bases from J, leaving 5 bases between. The receptor's source is a man between 60 and 70 years old with acute or convalescent COVID-19. Sequencing was carried out using peripheral blood. J is TRBJ1-2 and V is TRBV10-3; D is undetermined. The CDR3: CAISTNYGYTF. In nucleotides, the CDR3 is TGTGCCATATCCACTAACTATGGCTACACCTTC.